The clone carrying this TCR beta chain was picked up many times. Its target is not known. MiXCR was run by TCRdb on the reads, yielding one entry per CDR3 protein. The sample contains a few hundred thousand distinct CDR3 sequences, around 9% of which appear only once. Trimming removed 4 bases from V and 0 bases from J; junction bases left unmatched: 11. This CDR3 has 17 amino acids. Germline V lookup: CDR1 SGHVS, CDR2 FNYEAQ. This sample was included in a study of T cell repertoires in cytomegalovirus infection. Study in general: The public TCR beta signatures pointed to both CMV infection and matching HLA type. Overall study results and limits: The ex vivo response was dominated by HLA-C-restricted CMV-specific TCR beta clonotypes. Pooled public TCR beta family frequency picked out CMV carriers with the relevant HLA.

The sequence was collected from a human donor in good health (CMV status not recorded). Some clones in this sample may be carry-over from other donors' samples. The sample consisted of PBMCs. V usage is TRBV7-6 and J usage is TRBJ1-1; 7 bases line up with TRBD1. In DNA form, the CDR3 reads TGTGCCAGCAGCTCAAACCTGCGACAGGGCCTGAACACTGAAGCTTTCTTT. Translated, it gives CASSSNLRQGLNTEAFF.